Sequencing of this TCR beta chain was carried out in a study of tumor-infiltrating lymphocytes in primary liver carcinoma. The wider study: Sample yields of productive TCRbeta reads, ranging from roughly 3.65 to 8 million, were similar across tissue types.

The roughly 17-31 mg bulk tissue piece was not sorted before simultaneous RNA and DNA extraction. Viable tumor cells exceeded 75% in all tumor samples. Concerning this clonotype: Its antigen is not identified.

General study points: Blood had a significantly lower top-250-clone fraction than tumors did (p = 0.039). Pairs comparing tumor with adjacent tissue or blood overlapped less than pairs drawn from tumor regions.

CDR1 and CDR2 (germline): MNHEY, SVGAGI. V dropped 5 bases and J dropped 9; count of bases not matched to a gene: 7. The CDR3 sequence is 12 residues long. Researchers generated TCR beta cDNA from roughly 520 ng of total RNA, relying on a constant-region primer. It was through three nested multiplex PCR rounds of slightly modified ARM-PCR that TCR beta libraries arose. The opening two PCR rounds, about 11 cycles each, paired TRBV1-TRBV30 forward primers with a C-beta reverse primer. TCRdb ran MiXCR on the multiplex PCR reads and lists one entry per CDR3 protein. This sample carries 95,000 to 150,000 distinct CDR3 sequences, 55% to 75% of them seen once, and the ten largest clones take roughly 7.9%.

Sequencing was carried out using liver tumor tissue from sampling region 3. Specified subset: tumor region T3, left-lateral pole. The rearrangement links TRBV6-5 to TRBJ2-7; 7 positions match TRBD2. The receptor comes from a woman in her sixties or seventies with primary liver carcinoma and hepatitis B virus infection. The CDR3 DNA follows: TGTGCCAGCAGTAGACTAGCAGGAGGGCAGTACTTC. Residues: CASSRLAGGQYF.